A single sample is the source of the 9 T cell receptor beta chains below, sequenced in a study of identifying expanded T cells in peripheral blood. The method was immunoSEQ multiplex PCR; TCRdb's version includes in-frame clones alone and lacks a portion of them. Of about 84,000 clones in the sample, approximately 86% are singletons; the top ten hold approximately 5.6%. What was sequenced was blood. Receptors originate from a person aged 18 to 69 in good health.

This rearrangement joins TRBV15 to TRBJ1-1; no firm D call. V dropped 0 bases and J dropped 7 bases, with 9 bases sitting between them. The CDR3 runs 13 residues. Germline V gene data show CDR1 as LNHNV and CDR2 as YYDKDF (reference sequence). The CDR3 protein is CATSRETRGEAFF. DNA of the CDR3: TGTGCCACCAGCAGAGAAACGCGGGGTGAAGCTTTCTTT.

J is TRBJ2-3 and V is TRBV11-3; unclear D gene. Deletions cut 0 bases from V and 4 bases from J, with 2 bases between. CDR1 and CDR2 from the germline V gene are SGHNT and YENEEA. CDR3 size: 12 residues. In DNA, the CDR3 is TGTGCCAGCAGCTTAGAGGCAGATACGCAGTATTTT. Translating it yields CASSLEADTQYF.

The chain combines TRBV2 with TRBJ2-7, with D perhaps matching TRBD1 or TRBD2 (5 bases each). Trimming stripped 4 bases from V and 6 bases from J, with 13 bases between. CDR1 and CDR2 from the germline V gene are SNHLY and FYNNEI. The CDR3 length is 13 residues. The CDR3 region is CASSVFRDGEQYF. CDR3 DNA: TGTGCCAGCAGTGTATTCAGGGACGGCGAGCAGTACTTC.

The CDR3 loop is CASSSPGQGSSGGYEQYF. In DNA, the CDR3 is TGTGCCAGCAGCTCGCCGGGACAGGGCTCTAGCGGGGGTTACGAGCAGTACTTC. The chain couples TRBV7-2 to TRBJ2-7, with D maybe TRBD2 (10 bases). V was shortened by 4 bases and J by 4 bases, with 26 bases between the two germline ends. The CDR3 runs 18 residues. The germline gives CDR1 SGHTA, CDR2 FQGNSA.

This chain uses TRBV6-5 with TRBJ2-7; D not certain. V lost 8 bases and J 4 bases, leaving 15 bases between the germline ends. In germline, CDR1 is MNHEY, CDR2 SVGAGI. The CDR3 runs 13 residues. The CDR3 DNA reads as TGTGCCAGCGGTCGGGTGATTCGTTACGAGCAGTACTTC. This translates into CASGRVIRYEQYF.

This chain uses TRBV12-2 with TRBJ1-3; no DNA check was done on the table's D call, TRBD1. TRBV12-2 is marked as a pseudogene. The CDR3 runs 16 residues. The CDR3 reads CASRFGQGLSGNTIYF. CDR3 nucleotide sequence: TGTGCAAGTCGCTTTGGACAGGGCCTCTCTGGAAACACCATATATTTT.

The chain carries TRBV11-3 and TRBJ2-1; D may match TRBD1 or TRBD2 (5 bases each). The V and J ends lost 5 bases and 8 bases respectively, with 22 bases between them. Germline V gene sequence: CDR1 SGHNT, CDR2 YENEEA. This CDR3 is 16 amino acids long. The CDR3 is CASSPWDLVQEDEQFF. The DNA for the CDR3 is TGTGCCAGCAGCCCATGGGACCTCGTTCAGGAGGATGAGCAGTTCTTC. The variable domain in full, with the rest retrieved from reference TRBV11-3 and TRBJ2-1, is EAGVVQSPRYKIIEKKQPVAFWCNPISGHNTLYWYLQNLGQGPELLIRYENEEAVDDSQLPKDRFSAERLKGVDSTLKIQPAELGDSAVYLCASSPWDLVQEDEQFFGPGTRLTVL.

This clone appeared a single time. The chain employs TRBV7-2 and TRBJ2-4, with D perhaps TRBD1 (5 bases). Germline V gives CDR1 SGHTA, CDR2 FQGNSA. CDR3 length equals 17 residues. Deletions cut 2 bases from V and 0 bases from J, with 14 bases between. The CDR3 loop is CASSLTPDSLAKNIQYF. The CDR3 DNA reads as TGTGCCAGCAGCTTAACGCCAGACAGTCTAGCCAAAAACATTCAGTACTTC.

This clone was observed a single time. The chain couples TRBV7-9 to TRBJ1-3; D is ambiguous. In germline, CDR1 is SEHNR, CDR2 FQNEAQ (reference sequence). The CDR3 consists of 14 residues. With 2 bases removed from V and 0 bases from J, the gap between germline ends came to 5 bases. CDR3 nucleotide sequence: TGTGCCAGCAGCTTAAGCAGCTCTGGAAACACCATATATTTT. Residues: CASSLSSSGNTIYF. The whole variable domain, filled in from reference TRBV7-9 and TRBJ1-3, reads DTGVSQNPRHKITKRGQNVTFRCDPISEHNRLYWYRQTLGQGPEFLTYFQNEAQLEKSRLLSDRFSAERPKGSFSTLEIQRTEQGDSAMYLCASSLSSSGNTIYFGEGSWLTVV.